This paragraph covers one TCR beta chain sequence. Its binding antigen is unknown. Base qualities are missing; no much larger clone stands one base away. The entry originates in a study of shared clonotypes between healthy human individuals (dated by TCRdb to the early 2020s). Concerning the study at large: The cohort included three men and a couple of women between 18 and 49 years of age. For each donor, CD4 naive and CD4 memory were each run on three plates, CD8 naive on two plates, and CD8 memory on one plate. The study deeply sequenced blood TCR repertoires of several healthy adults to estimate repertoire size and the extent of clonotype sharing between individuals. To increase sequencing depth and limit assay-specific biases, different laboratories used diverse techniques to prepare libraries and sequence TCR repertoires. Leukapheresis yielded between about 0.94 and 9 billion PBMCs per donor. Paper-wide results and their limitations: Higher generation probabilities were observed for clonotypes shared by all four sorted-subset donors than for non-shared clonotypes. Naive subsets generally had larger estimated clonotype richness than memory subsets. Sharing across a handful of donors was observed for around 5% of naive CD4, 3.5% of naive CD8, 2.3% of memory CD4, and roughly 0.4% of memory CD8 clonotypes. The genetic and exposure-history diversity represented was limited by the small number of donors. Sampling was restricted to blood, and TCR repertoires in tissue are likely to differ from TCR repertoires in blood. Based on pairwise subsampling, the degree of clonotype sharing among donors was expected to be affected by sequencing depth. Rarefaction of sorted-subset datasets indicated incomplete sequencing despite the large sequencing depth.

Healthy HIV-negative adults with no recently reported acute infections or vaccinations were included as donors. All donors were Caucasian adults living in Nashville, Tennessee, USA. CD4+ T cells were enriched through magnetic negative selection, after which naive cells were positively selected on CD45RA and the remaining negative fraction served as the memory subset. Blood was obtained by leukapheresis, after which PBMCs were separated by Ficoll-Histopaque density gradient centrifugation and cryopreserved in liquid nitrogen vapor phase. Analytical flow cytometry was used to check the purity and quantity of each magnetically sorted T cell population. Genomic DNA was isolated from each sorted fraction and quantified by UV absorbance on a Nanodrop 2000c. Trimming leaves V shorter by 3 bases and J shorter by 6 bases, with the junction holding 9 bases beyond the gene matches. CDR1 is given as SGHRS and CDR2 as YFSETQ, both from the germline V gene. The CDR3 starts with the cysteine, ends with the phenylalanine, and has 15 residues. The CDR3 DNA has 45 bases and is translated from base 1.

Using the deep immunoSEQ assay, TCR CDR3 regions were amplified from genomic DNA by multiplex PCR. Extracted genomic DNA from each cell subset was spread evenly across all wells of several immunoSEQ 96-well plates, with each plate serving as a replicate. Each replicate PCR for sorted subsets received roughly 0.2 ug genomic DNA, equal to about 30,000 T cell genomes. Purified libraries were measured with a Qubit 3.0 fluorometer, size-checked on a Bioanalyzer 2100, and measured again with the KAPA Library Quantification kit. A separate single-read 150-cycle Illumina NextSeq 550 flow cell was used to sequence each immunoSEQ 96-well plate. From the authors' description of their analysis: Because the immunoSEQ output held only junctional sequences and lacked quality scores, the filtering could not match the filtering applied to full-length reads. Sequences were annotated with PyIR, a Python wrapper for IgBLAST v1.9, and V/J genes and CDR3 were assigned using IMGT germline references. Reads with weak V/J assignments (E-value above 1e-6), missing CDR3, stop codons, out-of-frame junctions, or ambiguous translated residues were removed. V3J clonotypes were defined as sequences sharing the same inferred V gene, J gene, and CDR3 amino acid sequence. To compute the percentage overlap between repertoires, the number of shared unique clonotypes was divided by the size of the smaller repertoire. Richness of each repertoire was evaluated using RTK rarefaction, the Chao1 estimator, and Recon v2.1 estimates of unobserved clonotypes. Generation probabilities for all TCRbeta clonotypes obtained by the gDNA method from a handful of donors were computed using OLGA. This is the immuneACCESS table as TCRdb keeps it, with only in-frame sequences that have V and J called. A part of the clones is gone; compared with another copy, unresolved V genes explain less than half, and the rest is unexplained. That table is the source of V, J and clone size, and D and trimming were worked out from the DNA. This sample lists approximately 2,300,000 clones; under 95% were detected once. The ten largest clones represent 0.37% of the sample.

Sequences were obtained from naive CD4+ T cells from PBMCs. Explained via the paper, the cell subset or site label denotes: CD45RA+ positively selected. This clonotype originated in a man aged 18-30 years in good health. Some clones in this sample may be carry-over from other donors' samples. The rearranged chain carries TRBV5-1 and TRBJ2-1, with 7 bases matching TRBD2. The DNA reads TGCGCCAGCAGCTCGGCCGGGGTAGCGGGCAATGAGCAGTTCTTC. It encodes CASSSAGVAGNEQFF. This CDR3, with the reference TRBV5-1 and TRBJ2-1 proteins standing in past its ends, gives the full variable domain KAGVTQTPRYLIKTRGQQVTLSCSPISGHRSVSWYQQTPGQGLQFLFEYFSETQRNKGNFPGRFSGRQFSNSRSEMNVSTLELGDSALYLCASSSAGVAGNEQFFGPGTRLTVL.